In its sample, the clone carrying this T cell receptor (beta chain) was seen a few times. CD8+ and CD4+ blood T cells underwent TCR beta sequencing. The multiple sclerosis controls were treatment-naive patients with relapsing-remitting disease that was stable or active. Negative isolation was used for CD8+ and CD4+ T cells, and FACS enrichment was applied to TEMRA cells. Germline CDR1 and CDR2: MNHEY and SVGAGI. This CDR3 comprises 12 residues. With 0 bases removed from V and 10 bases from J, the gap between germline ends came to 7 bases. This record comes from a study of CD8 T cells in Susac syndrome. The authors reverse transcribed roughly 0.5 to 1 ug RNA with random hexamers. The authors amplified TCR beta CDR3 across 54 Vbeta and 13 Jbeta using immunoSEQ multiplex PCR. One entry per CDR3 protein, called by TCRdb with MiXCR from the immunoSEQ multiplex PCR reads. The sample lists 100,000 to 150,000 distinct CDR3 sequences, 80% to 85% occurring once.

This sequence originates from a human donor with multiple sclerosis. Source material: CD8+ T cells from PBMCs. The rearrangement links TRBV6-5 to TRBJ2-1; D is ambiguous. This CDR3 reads CASSYSNGEQFF. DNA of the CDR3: TGTGCCAGCAGTTACTCGAATGGGGAGCAGTTCTTC.